A selection of T cell receptor beta chains follows, all from one sample in a study of blood T cell repertoires in COVID-19. Data came from immunoSEQ multiplex PCR; TCRdb stores just in-frame clones and leaves some out. The sample has under 350,000 clones, about 89% seen once. The sample was peripheral blood. These receptors came from a man aged 35 to 55 with acute or convalescent COVID-19. CDR3s include the opening cysteine and the closing phenylalanine or tryptophan. Fields, in order: CDR3 protein, V gene, J gene.

CAWSKQGYTEAFF	TRBV30	TRBJ1-1
CASSRGGGMNTEAFF	TRBV6-5	TRBJ1-1
CASSRGQGSTGELFF	TRBV25-1	TRBJ2-2
CASSFSGQGTGETQYF	TRBV5-5	TRBJ2-5
CASSLERQAFSGNTIYF	TRBV4-1	TRBJ1-3
CASNPLTGDTGELFF	TRBV5-1	TRBJ2-2
CASSESDSSGQPQHF	TRBV10-2	TRBJ1-5
CASSVEALVEQYF	TRBV2	TRBJ2-7
CASSLGTAEREAFF	TRBV5-1	TRBJ1-1
CASSVGRGGTGELFF	TRBV9	TRBJ2-2
CASSLVRGTGELFF	TRBV5-6	TRBJ2-2
CASSSPPFQFF	TRBV6-6	TRBJ2-1
CASGAGRGDEQFF	TRBV7-3	TRBJ2-1
CASSLDTPSTDTQYF	TRBV18	TRBJ2-3
CASSSYSNQPQHF	TRBV12-3/TRBV12-4	TRBJ1-5
CASSLGTSRLETQYF	TRBV7-2	TRBJ2-5
CASSNPGQGSSNEQFF	TRBV19	TRBJ2-1
CASRNLAGGYNEQFF	TRBV27	TRBJ2-1
CASSFQGASYEQYF	TRBV7-8	TRBJ2-7
CASSLVGSGNTIYF	TRBV5-1	TRBJ1-3
CASSLEAGQGYTF	TRBV5-1	TRBJ1-2
CASSFIPGQGPTFYNSPLHF	TRBV5-8	TRBJ1-6
CASSHRGKEAFF	TRBV2	TRBJ1-1
CASSYDRVPSHEQYF	TRBV7-8	TRBJ2-7
CASSLAGVPGAQHF	TRBV7-8	TRBJ1-5
CASAREREAEQFF	TRBV7-2	TRBJ2-1
CASSLVYGHPYNEQFF	TRBV7-6	TRBJ2-1
CASSLTRGGYNEQFF	TRBV7-2	TRBJ2-1
CASQTSGGLWAEQYF	TRBV6-6	TRBJ2-7
CASSDGDRGLGGYTF	TRBV7-8	TRBJ1-2
CASSSSGGANEQFF	TRBV4-1	TRBJ2-1
CASSHAHRTYYQPQHF	TRBV4-1	TRBJ1-5
CATSDRTGGMDEQFF	TRBV24-1	TRBJ2-1
CASSEEVGPANQPQHF	TRBV6-1	TRBJ1-5
CASSSRDRGSPLHF	TRBV7-2	TRBJ1-6
CASNPGGQKAHEQYF	TRBV19	TRBJ2-7
CASSVGVGHYGYTF	TRBV9	TRBJ1-2
CASTPNPGQGIYEQYF	TRBV5-1	TRBJ2-7
CAWTRGSGQPQHF	TRBV30	TRBJ1-5
CASSQAFSAGNREQYF	TRBV7-9	TRBJ2-7
CASSHFDRMNTEAFF	TRBV3-1/TRBV3-2	TRBJ1-1
CASSAGRPNEKLFF	TRBV9	TRBJ1-4
CASSSGSGELFF	TRBV5-1	TRBJ2-2
CASTRTSEHNEQFF	TRBV5-4	TRBJ2-1
CASSLVGGPGGTTLHF	TRBV7-2	TRBJ1-6